The TCR beta chain described here comes from a study of cytomegalovirus exposure and HLA in healthy donors. For the study at large: Among the roughly 380 donors who were genotyped, about 80% fell in the genetic ancestry cluster that is associated with self-reported Caucasian donors. Whole-study results and caveats: When the data were analyzed later, several of the most significant clusters appeared to be linked to common viral pathogens.

In this sample, this clone turned up once. Antigen specificity is unknown. The study ran its PCR with 60 Vbeta and 13 Jbeta primers. Libraries were prepared by immunoSEQ multiplex PCR; TCRdb keeps only in-frame clonotypes and omits some of them. The table lists 150,000 to 200,000 clones, approximately 84% of them singletons, with more than 2% in the top ten. The CDR3 spans 10 residues. The sample was PBMCs. The TCR sequence derives from a man aged 18 to 35 in good health and CMV-seropositive. The chain carries TRBV21-1 and TRBJ2-7; the listed D gene, TRBD1, was not tested against the DNA. TRBV21-1 is labeled a pseudogene. CDR3 in amino acids: CASSPQGQYF. The CDR3 bases are TGTGCCAGCAGCCCCCAGGGGCAGTACTTC.